The 6 T cell receptor beta chains below were found in one sample sequenced in a study of Graves' ophthalmopathy and Graves' hyperthyroidism. For repertoire sequencing, the TCR beta CDR3 regions were amplified from RNA transcripts. In the first round, RT-PCR was carried out with HTBI primers, and a multiplex PCR formed the second round. TCRdb ran MiXCR on the multiplex PCR reads and lists one entry per CDR3 protein. This sample yields hundreds of thousands of distinct CDR3 sequences, of which 22% are seen a single time; approximately 7.7% belongs to the top ten. The sequenced sample consisted of peripheral blood. All receptors derive from a woman under 30 with stable Graves' hyperthyroidism. Some clones in this sample may be carry-over from other donors' samples.

This clonotype appeared many times. One end of the junction is discordant with germline, which a read error may explain. The chain carries TRBV6-5 and TRBJ1-2; D remains ambiguous. The germline gives CDR1 MNHEY, CDR2 SVGAGI. The CDR3 extends over 13 amino acids. The CDR3: CASSDSRHYGYTF. As DNA, the CDR3 is TGTGCCAGCAGTGACTCAAGGCACTATGGCTACACCTTC.

This clonotype occurred many times. V is TRBV7-2 and J is TRBJ2-7, with TRBD2 matching 10 bases. CDR1 SGHTA and CDR2 FQGNSA come from the germline V gene. The CDR3 totals 13 residues. The V and J ends lost 3 bases and 8 bases, in that order; junction bases with no gene match: 4. The CDR3 nucleotides read TGTGCCAGCAGCTTCGGACTAGCGGCTAAGCAGTACTTC. This encodes CASSFGLAAKQYF.

There are many counts of this clonotype. J is TRBJ1-2 and V is TRBV12-3 or TRBV12-4; the D gene is possibly TRBD1 (6 bases). The CDR3 is 13 residues long. Trimming stripped 5 bases from V and 8 bases from J, with 15 bases between. The CDR3 region has the DNA TGTGCCAGCAGTCCCGGGGACAACTGGGGCTACACCTTC. As protein: CASSPGDNWGYTF.

This clonotype was detected many times. This chain links TRBV6-1 with TRBJ1-5, with 10 bases that match TRBD1. The CDR3 spans 15 residues. Germline CDR1 and CDR2: MNHNS and SASEGT. With V trimmed by 5 bases and J by 4 bases, 5 bases remained unmatched. CDR3 nucleotide sequence: TGTGCCAGCAGTCCGACAGGGGGCCGGAATCAGCCCCAGCATTTT. It specifies CASSPTGGRNQPQHF.

The V and J genes are TRBV18 and TRBJ2-5; 7 nucleotides match TRBD2. The germline V gene has CDR1 KGHSH and CDR2 LQKENI. V was clipped by 5 bases and J by 6 bases; unmatched bases: 12. The CDR3 has 15 residues. The CDR3 reads CASSYSAGSGKTQYF. In nucleotides, the CDR3 is TGTGCCAGCTCATACTCAGCAGGGAGCGGGAAGACCCAGTACTTC.

This clonotype showed up many times. The chain employs TRBV3-1 and TRBJ1-6; TRBD1 matches 11 bases. V shed 4 bases and J 9 bases; nucleotides not matched to a gene: 8. The germline V gene encodes CDR1 LGHDT and CDR2 YNNKEL (reference sequence). This CDR3 region has 16 residues. CDR3 amino acids: CASSPEGQGVRSPLHF. CDR3 nucleotide sequence: TGTGCCAGCAGCCCTGAGGGACAGGGGGTGCGTTCACCCCTCCACTTT.